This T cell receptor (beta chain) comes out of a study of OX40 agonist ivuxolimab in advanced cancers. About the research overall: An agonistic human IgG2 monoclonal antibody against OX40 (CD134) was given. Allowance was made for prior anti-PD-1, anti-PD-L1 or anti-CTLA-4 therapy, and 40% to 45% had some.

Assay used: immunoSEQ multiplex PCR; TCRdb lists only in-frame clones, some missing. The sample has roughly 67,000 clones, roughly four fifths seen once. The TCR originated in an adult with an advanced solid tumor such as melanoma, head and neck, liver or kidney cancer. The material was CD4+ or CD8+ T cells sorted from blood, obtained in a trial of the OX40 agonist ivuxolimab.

The CDR3 DNA sequence: TGCGCCAGCAGCCAATACGCTTCTAGCGGGGTGGGGAACATTCAGTACTTC. This gives the protein CASSQYASSGVGNIQYF. This sequence joins TRBV4-1 and TRBJ2-4; 9 bases align to TRBD2. Germline values: CDR1 MGHRA, CDR2 YSYEKL. V dropped 2 bases and J dropped 7; count of bases not matched to a gene: 12. This CDR3 spans 17 amino acids.